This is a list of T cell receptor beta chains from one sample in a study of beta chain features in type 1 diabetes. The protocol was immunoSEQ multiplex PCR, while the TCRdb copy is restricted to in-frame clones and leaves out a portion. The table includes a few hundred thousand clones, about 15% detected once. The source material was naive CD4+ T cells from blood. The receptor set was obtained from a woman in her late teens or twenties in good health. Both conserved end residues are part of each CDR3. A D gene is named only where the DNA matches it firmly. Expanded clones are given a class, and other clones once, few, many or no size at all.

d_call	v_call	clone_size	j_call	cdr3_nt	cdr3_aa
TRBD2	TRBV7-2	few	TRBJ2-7	TGTGCCAGCAGCTTAACGGGGGGTGCTAACGAGCAGTACTTC	CASSLTGGANEQYF
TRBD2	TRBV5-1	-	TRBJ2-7	TGCGCCAGCCGTCCCCTAGCGGGATCCCACGAGCAGTACTTC	CASRPLAGSHEQYF
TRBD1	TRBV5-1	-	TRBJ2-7	TGCGCCAGCAGCTACGACAGGGCTAACTACGAGCAGTACTTC	CASSYDRANYEQYF
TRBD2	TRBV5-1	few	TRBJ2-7	TGCGCCAGCAGCTTTCGACTAGCGGGAGGGAGAGGCGAGCAGTACTTC	CASSFRLAGGRGEQYF
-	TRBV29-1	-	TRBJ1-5	TGCAGCGTTGAAGTCCCGCAGTCAGGGCAGCCCCAGCATTTT	CSVEVPQSGQPQHF
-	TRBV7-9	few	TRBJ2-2	TGTGCCAGCAGCTTAACTAACACCGGGGAGCTGTTTTTT	CASSLTNTGELFF
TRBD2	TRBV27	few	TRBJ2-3	TGTGCCAGCAGTCTAGCGGCACCCACAGATACGCAGTATTTT	CASSLAAPTDTQYF
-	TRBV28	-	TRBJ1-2	TGTGCCAGCAGTTTAGGAGGGGCGCGGAACTATGGCTACACCTTC	CASSLGGARNYGYTF
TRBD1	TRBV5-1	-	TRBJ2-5	TGCGCCAGCAGCCGTGCTACAGGGGACCAAGAGACCCAGTACTTC	CASSRATGDQETQYF
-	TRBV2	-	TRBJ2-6	TGTGCCAGCAGACAGGTCGAAACCAACGTCCTGACTTTC	CASRQVETNVLTF
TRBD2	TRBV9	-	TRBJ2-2	TGTGCCAGCAGCGACCCTAGCGGGCCAGTCACCGGGGAGCTGTTTTTT	CASSDPSGPVTGELFF
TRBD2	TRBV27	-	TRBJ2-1	TGTGCCAGCAGCAGCGGGATTAGCTCCTACAATGAGCAGTTCTTC	CASSSGISSYNEQFF
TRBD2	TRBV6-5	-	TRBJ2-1	TGTGCCAGCAGTTACACCCGCGGGAGTGAGCAGTTCTTC	CASSYTRGSEQFF
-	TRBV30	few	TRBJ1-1	TGTGCCTGGAGCACAGGGAGGAACACTGAAGCTTTCTTT	CAWSTGRNTEAFF
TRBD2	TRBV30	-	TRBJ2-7	TGTGCCTGGAGGAGACTAGCAGACTCCTACGAGCAGTACTTC	CAWRRLADSYEQYF
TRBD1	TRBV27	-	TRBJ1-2	TGTGCCAGCAGTCTCCAGGGGGCAGGCGGCATTAACTATGGCTACACCTTC	CASSLQGAGGINYGYTF
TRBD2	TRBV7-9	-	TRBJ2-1	TGTGCCAGCAGCTTAGCGGGCGGGAGGGCCTGGACTCCGTTCTTC	CASSLAGGRAWTPFF
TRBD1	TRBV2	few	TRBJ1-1	TGTGCCAGCAGTGCGACAGGGGGCGCGAGGACTGAAGCTTTCTTT	CASSATGGARTEAFF
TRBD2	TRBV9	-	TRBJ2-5	TGTGCCAGCAGCGCCCGGACTAGCGCCGGGAGAGAGTTGGAGACCCAGTACTTC	CASSARTSAGRELETQYF
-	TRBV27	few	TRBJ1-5	TGTGCCAGCAGTTTTCTTACGAGTAGCAATCAGCCCCAGCATTTT	CASSFLTSSNQPQHF
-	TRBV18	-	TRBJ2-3	TGTGCCAGCTCACCCCGAGGAGTAGCGGTCAGCACAGATACGCAGTATTTT	CASSPRGVAVSTDTQYF
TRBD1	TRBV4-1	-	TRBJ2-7	TGCGCCAGCAGCCTCACAGGGGGCGAGCAGTACTTC	CASSLTGGEQYF
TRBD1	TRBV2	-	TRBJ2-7	TGTGCCAGCAGTGACACCGGGACAGCAATCTACGAGCAGTACTTC	CASSDTGTAIYEQYF
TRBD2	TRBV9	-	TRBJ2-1	TGTGCCAGCAGCGGCCGAGTTAGCGGGAGGGCCATCAATGAGCAGTTCTTC	CASSGRVSGRAINEQFF
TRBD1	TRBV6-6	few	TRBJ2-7	TGTGCCAGCAGCCTGGGACAGGGGGTCTCCGAGCAGTACTTC	CASSLGQGVSEQYF
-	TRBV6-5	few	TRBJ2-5	TGTGCCAGCAGGGGCTCAGCAGGAGAGACCCAGTACTTC	CASRGSAGETQYF
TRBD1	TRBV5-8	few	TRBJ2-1	TGTGCCAGCAGCACGGGACAGGGGGCCTTCAATGAGCAGTTCTTC	CASSTGQGAFNEQFF
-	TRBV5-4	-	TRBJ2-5	TGTGCCAGCAGCTTGGTAAACCAAGAGACCCAGTACTTC	CASSLVNQETQYF
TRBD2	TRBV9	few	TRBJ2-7	TGTGCCAGCAGCGCGGACGCTAGCGGCATCTATTCCTACGAGCAGTACTTC	CASSADASGIYSYEQYF
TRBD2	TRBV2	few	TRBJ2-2	TGTGCCAGCAGTCCGATTAGCGGGTATTACACCGGGGAGCTGTTTTTT	CASSPISGYYTGELFF
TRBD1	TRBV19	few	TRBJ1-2	TGTGCCAGTAGACACCTTAGGGGGCCAGAAGACGGCTACACCTTC	CASRHLRGPEDGYTF
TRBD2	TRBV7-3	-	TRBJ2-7	TGTGCCAGCAGCTTAACCCTAGCGGGAGGCTCTTACGAGCAGTACTTC	CASSLTLAGGSYEQYF
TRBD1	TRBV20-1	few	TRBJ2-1	TGCAGTGCTAGTCGTGGACAGGGTTTGTTCTTC	CSASRGQGLFF